Here is one T cell receptor beta chain with its context. The repertoire was sequenced with immunoSEQ multiplex PCR; TCRdb's copy has only in-frame clones and lacks some. The data contain 150,000 to 250,000 clones, over 60% of them singletons. The data belong to a study of cytotoxic CD8 clonotypes in ibrutinib-treated CLL. The CDR3 spans 15 residues. Germline CDR1 SGHRS, CDR2 YFSETQ. V lost 2 bases and J 0 bases, leaving 9 bases between the germline ends. The source was PBMCs, collected after 24 months of ibrutinib treatment. V gene TRBV5-1 combines with J gene TRBJ1-3; D is unclear. This TCR was recovered from a human donor with chronic lymphocytic leukemia. CDR3 amino acids: CASSFGESSGNTIYF. The CDR3 bases are TGCGCCAGCAGCTTTGGGGAGTCCTCTGGAAACACCATATATTTT.